The 10 T cell receptor beta chains below come from one sample, sequenced in a study of blood T cell repertoires in COVID-19. This table comes from immunoSEQ multiplex PCR, and its TCRdb copy is limited to in-frame clones, with some not included. Among roughly 330,000 clones listed, 70% to 90% were seen once. Source material: peripheral blood. All receptors derive from a woman in her forties or fifties with active or convalescent COVID-19.

The rearrangement uses TRBV6-5 and TRBJ2-7, with 8 nucleotides matching TRBD1. The CDR3 is 16 residues long. The V gene end was trimmed by 2 bases and the J gene end by 6 bases; junction bases not matched to a gene: 12. Germline V CDR1 and CDR2: MNHEY, SVGAGI. The CDR3 coding sequence is TGTGCCAGCAGTTACCTTCCGGGACAGGTTCCTGGCGAGCAGTACTTC. Protein: CASSYLPGQVPGEQYF.

A few counts support this clone. The chain couples TRBV12-3 or TRBV12-4 to TRBJ1-6, with 9 bases identical to TRBD1. This CDR3 spans 13 amino acids. V was pared by 7 bases and J by 10 bases, with 5 bases of the junction left unmatched. CDR3 protein: CASNRDRVSPLHF. As DNA, the CDR3 is TGTGCCAGCAACAGGGACAGGGTCTCACCCCTCCACTTT.

The J gene is TRBJ2-5, the V gene TRBV6-2 or TRBV6-3; TRBD1 is a possible D gene (6 bases). Trimming cost V 6 bases and J 5 bases, with 16 bases left between them. Germline values: CDR1 MNHEY, CDR2 SVGEGT. The CDR3 extends over 14 amino acids. CDR3 nucleotides: TGTGCCAGCAGCTCCCTACAGGGTTTGGAGACCCAGTACTTC. As protein: CASSSLQGLETQYF.

CDR3 nucleotides: TGTGCCAGCAGCGTAGGGGCCGCCTACGAGCAGTACTTC. Protein sequence: CASSVGAAYEQYF. The rearrangement joins TRBV9 to TRBJ2-7; D unresolved. The CDR3 runs 13 residues. Trimming left V 0 bases short and J 2 bases short, with 6 bases between. Looked up from germline, CDR1 is SGDLS and CDR2 is YYNGEE.

This chain connects TRBV27 to TRBJ2-1, with 11 bases lining up with TRBD2. Germline V CDR1 and CDR2: MNHEY, SMNVEV (reference sequence). The CDR3 spans 14 residues. V lost 6 bases and J lost 7; bases outside the gene matches: 5. The CDR3 reads CASRGRLAGNEQFF. The CDR3 DNA reads TGTGCCAGCAGAGGACGACTAGCGGGAAATGAGCAGTTCTTC.

The chain uses TRBV13 and TRBJ2-2, with D maybe TRBD2 (5 bases). Germline loops: CDR1 PRHDT, CDR2 FYEKMQ (reference sequence). V was pared by 3 bases and J by 4 bases, with 9 bases between. This CDR3 comprises 14 residues. CDR3 DNA: TGTGCCAGCAGCTTCGCGGGCCGCACCGGGGAGCTGTTTTTT. Its translation is CASSFAGRTGELFF.

CDR3 sequence: CASRQGMTYEQYF. CDR3 bases: TGTGCCAGCAGGCAGGGGATGACCTACGAGCAGTACTTC. The chain joins TRBV27 to TRBJ2-7, with TRBD1 as a possible D gene (6 bases). Trimming left V 6 bases short and J 2 bases short, with 11 bases between. CDR3 size: 13 residues. The V gene's germline CDR1 is MNHEY and CDR2 SMNVEV (reference sequence).

The chain couples TRBV5-4 to TRBJ1-2; 11 bases are shared with TRBD1. V lost 0 bases to trimming and J lost 13 bases; unmatched junction nucleotides: 5. In germline, CDR1 is SGHNT, CDR2 YYREEE (reference sequence). The CDR3 is 13 residues long. CDR3: CASSLEGQGVSTF. CDR3 DNA: TGTGCCAGCAGCTTGGAGGGACAGGGGGTAAGCACCTTC.

CDR3 residues: CASSLTRGSQETQYF. The CDR3, as DNA: TGTGCCAGCAGCTTAACCAGGGGTTCCCAAGAGACCCAGTACTTC. The chain joins TRBV7-2 to TRBJ2-5, with TRBD1 as a possible D gene (6 bases). In germline, CDR1 is SGHTA, CDR2 FQGNSA. The V end lost 2 bases, the J end lost 1 base, and 11 bases lay between the germline ends. The CDR3 is 15 amino acids.

The chain combines TRBV29-1 with TRBJ1-1; D remains ambiguous. CDR3 length: 11 amino acids. Germline V gene sequence: CDR1 SQVTM, CDR2 ANQGSEA. V was trimmed by 2 bases and J by 9 bases, leaving 10 bases between them. The chain's CDR3 is CSVELLKQAFF. In DNA form, the CDR3 reads TGCAGCGTTGAACTTTTAAAGCAAGCTTTCTTT.